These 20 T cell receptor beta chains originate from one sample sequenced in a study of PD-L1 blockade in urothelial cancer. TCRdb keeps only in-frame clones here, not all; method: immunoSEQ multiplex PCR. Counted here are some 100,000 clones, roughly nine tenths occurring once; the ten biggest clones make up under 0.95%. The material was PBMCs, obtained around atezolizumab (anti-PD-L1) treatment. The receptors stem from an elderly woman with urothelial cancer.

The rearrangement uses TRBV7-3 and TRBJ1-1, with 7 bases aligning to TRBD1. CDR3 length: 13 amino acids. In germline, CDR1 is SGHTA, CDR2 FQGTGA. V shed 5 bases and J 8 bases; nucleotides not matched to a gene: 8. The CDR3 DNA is TGTGCCAGCAGCCTTGACAGGGCCCAAGAAGCTTTCTTT. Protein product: CASSLDRAQEAFF.

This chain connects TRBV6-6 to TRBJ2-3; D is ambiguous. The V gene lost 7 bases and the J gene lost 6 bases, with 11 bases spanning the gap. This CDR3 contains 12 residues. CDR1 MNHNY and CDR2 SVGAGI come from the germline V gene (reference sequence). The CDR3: CASTYTGDTQYF. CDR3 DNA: TGTGCCAGCACCTACACCGGGGATACGCAGTATTTT.

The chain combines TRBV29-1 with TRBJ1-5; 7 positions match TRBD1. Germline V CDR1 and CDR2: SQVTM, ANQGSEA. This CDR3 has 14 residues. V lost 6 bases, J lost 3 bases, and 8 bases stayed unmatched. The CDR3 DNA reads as TGCAGCGTGCTTTTACAGGGGATCAATCAGCCCCAGCATTTT. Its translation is CSVLLQGINQPQHF.

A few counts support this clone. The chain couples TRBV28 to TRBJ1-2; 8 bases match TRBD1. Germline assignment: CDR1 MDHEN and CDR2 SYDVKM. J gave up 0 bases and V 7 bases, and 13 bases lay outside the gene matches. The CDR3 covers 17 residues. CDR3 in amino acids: CASTLLGQAIANYGYTF. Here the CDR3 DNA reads TGTGCCAGCACCCTATTGGGACAGGCCATAGCTAACTATGGCTACACCTTC.

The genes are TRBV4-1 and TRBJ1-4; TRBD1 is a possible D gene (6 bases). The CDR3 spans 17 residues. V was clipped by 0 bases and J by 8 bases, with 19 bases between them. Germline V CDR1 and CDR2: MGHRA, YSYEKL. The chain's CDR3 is CASSQDPVRTGREKLFF. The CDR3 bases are TGCGCCAGCAGCCAAGACCCAGTACGTACAGGGCGAGAAAAACTGTTTTTT.

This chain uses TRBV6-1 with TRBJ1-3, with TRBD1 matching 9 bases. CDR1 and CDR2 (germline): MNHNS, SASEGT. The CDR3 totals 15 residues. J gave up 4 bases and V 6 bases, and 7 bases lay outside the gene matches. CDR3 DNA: TGTGCCAGCAGAGATACAGGGGGCGGCGGAAACACCATATATTTT. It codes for CASRDTGGGGNTIYF.

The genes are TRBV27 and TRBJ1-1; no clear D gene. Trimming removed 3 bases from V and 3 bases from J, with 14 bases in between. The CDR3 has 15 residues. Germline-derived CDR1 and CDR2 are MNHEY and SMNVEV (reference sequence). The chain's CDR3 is CASSFRASRDTEAFF. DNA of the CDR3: TGTGCCAGCAGTTTTCGAGCCTCACGAGACACTGAAGCTTTCTTT.

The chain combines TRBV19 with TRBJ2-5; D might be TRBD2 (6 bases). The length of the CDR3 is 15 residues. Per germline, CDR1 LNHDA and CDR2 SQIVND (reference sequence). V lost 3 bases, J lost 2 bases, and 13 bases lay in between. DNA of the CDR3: TGTGCCAGTAGTATTGGGGGACTTCCTCAAGAGACCCAGTACTTC. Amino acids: CASSIGGLPQETQYF.

The CDR3 coding sequence is TGTGCCAGTAGTAACCGCCGGGAGAACACTGAAGCTTTCTTT. Amino acid sequence: CASSNRRENTEAFF. This chain links TRBV19 with TRBJ1-1; D is ambiguous. Trimming removed 4 bases from V and 1 base from J, with 10 bases in between. Germline CDR1 and CDR2: LNHDA and SQIVND (reference sequence). This CDR3 has 14 residues.

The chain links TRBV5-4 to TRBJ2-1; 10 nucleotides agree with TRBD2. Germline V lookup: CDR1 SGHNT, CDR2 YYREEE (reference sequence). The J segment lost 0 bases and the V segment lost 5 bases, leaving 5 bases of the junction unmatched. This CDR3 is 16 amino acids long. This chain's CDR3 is CASRDASGSSYNEQFF. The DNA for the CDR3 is TGTGCCAGCAGAGACGCTAGCGGGAGCTCCTACAATGAGCAGTTCTTC.

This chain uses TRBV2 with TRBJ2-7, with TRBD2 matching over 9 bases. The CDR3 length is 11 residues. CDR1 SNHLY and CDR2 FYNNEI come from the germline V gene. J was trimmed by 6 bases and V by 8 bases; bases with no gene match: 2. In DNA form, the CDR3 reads TGTGCCAGCCTGACTAGCGGCGAGCAGTACTTC. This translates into CASLTSGEQYF.

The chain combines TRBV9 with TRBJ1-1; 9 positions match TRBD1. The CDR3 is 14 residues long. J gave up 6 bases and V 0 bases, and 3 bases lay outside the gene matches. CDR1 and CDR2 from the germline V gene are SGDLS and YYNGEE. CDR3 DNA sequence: TGTGCCAGCAGCGTAGTGGGACAGGGATCTGAAGCTTTCTTT. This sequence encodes CASSVVGQGSEAFF.

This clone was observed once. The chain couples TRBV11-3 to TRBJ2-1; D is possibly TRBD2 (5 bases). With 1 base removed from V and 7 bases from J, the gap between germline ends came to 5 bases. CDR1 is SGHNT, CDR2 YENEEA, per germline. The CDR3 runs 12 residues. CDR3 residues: CASSLVANEQFF. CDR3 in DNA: TGTGCCAGCAGCTTAGTAGCGAATGAGCAGTTCTTC.

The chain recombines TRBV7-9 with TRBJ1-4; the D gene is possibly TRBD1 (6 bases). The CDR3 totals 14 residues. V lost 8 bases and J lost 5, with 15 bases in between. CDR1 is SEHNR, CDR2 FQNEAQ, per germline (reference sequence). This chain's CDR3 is CASSLGQPNEKLFF. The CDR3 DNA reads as TGTGCCAGCTCCCTAGGACAGCCGAATGAAAAACTGTTTTTT.

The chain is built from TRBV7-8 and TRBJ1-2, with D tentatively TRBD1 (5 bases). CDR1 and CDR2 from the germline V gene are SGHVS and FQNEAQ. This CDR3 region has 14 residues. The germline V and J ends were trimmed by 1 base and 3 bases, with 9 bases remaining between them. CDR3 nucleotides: TGTGCCAGCAGCTTAGATAGCAGGGACTATGGCTACACCTTC. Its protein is CASSLDSRDYGYTF.

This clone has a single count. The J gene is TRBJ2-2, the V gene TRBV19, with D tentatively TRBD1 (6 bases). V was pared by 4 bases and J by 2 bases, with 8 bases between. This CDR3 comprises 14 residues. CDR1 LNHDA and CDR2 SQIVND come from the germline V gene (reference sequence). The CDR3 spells CASSTTGNTGELFF. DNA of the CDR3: TGTGCCAGTAGTACGACAGGAAACACCGGGGAGCTGTTTTTT.

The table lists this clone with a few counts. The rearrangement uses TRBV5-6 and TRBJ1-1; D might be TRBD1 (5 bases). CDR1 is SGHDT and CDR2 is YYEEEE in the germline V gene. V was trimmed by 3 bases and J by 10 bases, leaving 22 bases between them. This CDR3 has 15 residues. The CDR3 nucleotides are TGTGCCAGCAGCTCGGGACTCGCAACGCTAAGGGGAGCTTTCTTT. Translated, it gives CASSSGLATLRGAFF.

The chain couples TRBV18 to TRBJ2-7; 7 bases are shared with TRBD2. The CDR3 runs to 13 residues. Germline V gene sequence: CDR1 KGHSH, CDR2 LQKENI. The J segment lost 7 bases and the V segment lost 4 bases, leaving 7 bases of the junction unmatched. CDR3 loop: CASSLGLGREQYF. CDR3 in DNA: TGTGCCAGCTCACTAGGACTAGGGAGAGAGCAGTACTTC.

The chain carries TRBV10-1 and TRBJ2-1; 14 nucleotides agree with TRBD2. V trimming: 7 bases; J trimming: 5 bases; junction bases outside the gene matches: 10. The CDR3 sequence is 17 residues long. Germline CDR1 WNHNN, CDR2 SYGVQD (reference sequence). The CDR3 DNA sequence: TGCGCCAGCATCCCGGGACTAGCGGGAGACCTTAACAATGAGCAGTTCTTC. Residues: CASIPGLAGDLNNEQFF.

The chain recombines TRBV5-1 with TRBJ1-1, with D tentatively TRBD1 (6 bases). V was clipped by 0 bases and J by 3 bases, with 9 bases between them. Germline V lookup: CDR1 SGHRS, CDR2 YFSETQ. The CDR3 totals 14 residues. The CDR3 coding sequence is TGCGCCAGCAGCTTGGACCAGGGGCACACTGAAGCTTTCTTT. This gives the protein CASSLDQGHTEAFF.